These 11 T cell receptor beta chains were sequenced from one sample in a study of blood T cell repertoires in COVID-19. Assay used: immunoSEQ multiplex PCR; TCRdb lists only in-frame clones, some missing. The table has about 150,000 clones, over 60% seen once. Sequenced sample: peripheral blood. Every receptor here comes from a man at least 80 years old with acute or convalescent COVID-19.

The chain uses TRBV9 and TRBJ2-2; 8 nucleotides line up with TRBD1. Germline V gene lookup returns CDR1 SGDLS and CDR2 YYNGEE. J was trimmed by 7 bases and V by 2 bases; bases with no gene match: 16. The CDR3 consists of 18 residues. CDR3 region: CASSVPSPDRDNDGELFF. CDR3 bases: TGTGCCAGCAGCGTCCCCTCCCCGGACAGGGATAATGACGGGGAGCTGTTTTTT.

The chain links TRBV7-2 to TRBJ1-1; 10 bases map to TRBD1. The trim removed 7 bases at V and 5 bases at J, leaving 10 bases unmatched. The CDR3 contains 15 residues. Germline V gene lookup returns CDR1 SGHTA and CDR2 FQGNSA. CDR3 nucleotides: TGTGCCAGCACCCTACAGGGACAGGGGTTTACTGAAGCTTTCTTT. It encodes CASTLQGQGFTEAFF.

The rearrangement links TRBV19 to TRBJ1-5; D is ambiguous. CDR1 and CDR2 (germline): LNHDA, SQIVND (reference sequence). The CDR3 spans 14 residues. V lost 5 bases to trimming and J lost 2 bases, with 10 bases between them. The CDR3 nucleotides are TGTGCCAGTAGTGCGGGTAAGGGCAATCAGCCCCAGCATTTT. It codes for CASSAGKGNQPQHF.

This clone was found a few times. V is TRBV7-8 and J is TRBJ1-2; no clear D. Trimming shortened V by 4 bases and J by 8 bases, and 17 bases separated the two germline ends. The CDR3 spans 14 residues. Per the germline V gene, CDR1 is SGHVS and CDR2 is FQNEAQ. The CDR3 here is CASSSEQSSRGYTF. The DNA of the CDR3 is TGTGCCAGCAGCTCTGAACAGTCATCTCGGGGCTACACCTTC.

The CDR3 reads CASSRGSGIDTQYF. The CDR3 DNA reads as TGCGCCAGCAGCCGAGGGAGCGGGATAGATACGCAGTATTTT. The chain recombines TRBV4-1 with TRBJ2-3; 7 bases map to TRBD2. Losses at the gene ends were 4 bases for V and 5 bases for J; bases not matched to a gene: 6. The germline CDR1 and CDR2 sequences are MGHRA and YSYEKL. There are 14 residues in the CDR3.

This chain links TRBV4-2 with TRBJ2-3; 9 nucleotides line up with TRBD2. V shed 0 bases, J shed 0 bases, and the junction held 4 bases outside the gene matches. There are 17 residues in the CDR3. The germline V gene has CDR1 LGHNA and CDR2 YNFKEQ. The CDR3 here is CASSQDRLAGSTDTQYF. DNA of the CDR3: TGTGCCAGCAGCCAAGACCGGCTAGCGGGGAGCACAGATACGCAGTATTTT.

The V and J genes are TRBV21-1 and TRBJ2-7; the table gives TRBD1 as D, unverified against the DNA. TRBV21-1 is a pseudogene segment. This CDR3 is 17 amino acids long. The CDR3 protein is CASSKVGQWVLSYEQYV. The CDR3 region has the DNA TGTGCCAGCAGCAAAGTGGGGCAGTGGGTACTCTCCTACGAGCAGTACGTC.

There are a few counts of this clone. The J gene is TRBJ2-2, the V gene TRBV7-9; the match to TRBD1 covers 8 bases. Per the germline V gene, CDR1 is SEHNR and CDR2 is FQNEAQ (reference sequence). V gave up 4 bases and J gave up 2 bases; unmatched junction bases: 3. The CDR3 totals 15 residues. CDR3 amino acids: CASSSGQGNTGELFF. CDR3 coding DNA: TGTGCCAGCAGCTCTGGACAGGGAAACACCGGGGAGCTGTTTTTT. Looking up the rest from reference TRBV7-9 and TRBJ2-2 gives the full variable domain: DTGVSQNPRHKITKRGQNVTFRCDPISEHNRLYWYRQTLGQGPEFLTYFQNEAQLEKSRLLSDRFSAERPKGSFSTLEIQRTEQGDSAMYLCASSSGQGNTGELFFGEGSRLTVL.

V gene TRBV5-1 combines with J gene TRBJ2-7; weak D call: TRBD1 (5 bases). V lost 2 bases, J lost 5 bases, and 11 bases lay in between. Germline CDR1 SGHRS, CDR2 YFSETQ. This CDR3 contains 13 residues. The CDR3 DNA reads TGCGCCAGCAGCTTCGAGCAGGGCCACGAGCAGTACTTC. Translating it yields CASSFEQGHEQYF.

V and J are TRBV19 and TRBJ1-2; 8 bases are a match to TRBD1. The V and J ends lost 10 bases and 4 bases, in that order; junction bases with no gene match: 5. Germline lookup yields CDR1 LNHDA and CDR2 SQIVND (reference sequence). CDR3 length: 12 residues. CDR3: CATQGQVYGYTF. Written as DNA, the CDR3 is TGTGCCACCCAGGGACAGGTCTATGGCTACACCTTC.

The chain links TRBV19 to TRBJ1-1; possible D gene TRBD1, 6 bases. The CDR3 sequence is 15 residues long. Per germline, CDR1 LNHDA and CDR2 SQIVND (reference sequence). Trimming took off 2 bases at V and 3 bases at J, with 13 bases between the two ends. This chain's CDR3 is CASSIIRTVYTEAFF. For the CDR3, the DNA is TGTGCCAGTAGTATAATCCGGACAGTCTACACTGAAGCTTTCTTT.